A selection of T cell receptor beta chains follows, all from one sample in a study of control samples from healthy donors and cancer patients. Assay: immunoSEQ multiplex PCR; the TCRdb copy retains only in-frame clones and omits some. The sample holds more than 95,000 clones; roughly 89% are singletons and the top ten take about a fifth. Source material: PBMCs. These receptors were obtained from a man between 60 and 75 years old with lung cancer. Each CDR3 is given with its conserved first and last residue. The order of the fields is V gene, J gene, clone size, D gene, CDR3 DNA, CDR3 protein. A D gene is named only where the DNA matches it firmly. Size values are once, few and many counts, or a class for expanded clones, and some rows have none.

>TRBV29-1|TRBJ1-4|NA|NA
TGCAGCGTTGTTGGTACAGGGATTGATGAAAAACTGTTTTTT
CSVVGTGIDEKLFF
>TRBV4-1|TRBJ2-5|NA|NA
TGCGCCAGCAGCCAAAAAGAGACCCAGTACTTC
CASSQKETQYF
>TRBV11-3|TRBJ2-1|NA|NA
TGTGCCACGCCGCAGGGAAATGAGCAGTTCTTC
CATPQGNEQFF
>TRBV7-9|TRBJ2-3|NA|NA
TGTGCCAGCAGCTTCCGATCTAGCACAGATACGCAGTATTTT
CASSFRSSTDTQYF
>TRBV4-1|TRBJ2-7|NA|TRBD2
TGCGCCAGCAGCCAACGCGGGAGGGGCAGCTCCTACGAGCAGTACTTC
CASSQRGRGSSYEQYF
>TRBV5-4|TRBJ1-3|NA|NA
TGTGCCAGCAGCGATCAAGGGAGTTCTGGAAACACCATATATTTT
CASSDQGSSGNTIYF
>TRBV7-9|TRBJ2-7|NA|NA
TGTGCCAGCAGCTTATCGGCAGCTACCTACGAGCAGTACTTC
CASSLSAATYEQYF
>TRBV7-2|TRBJ2-5|NA|NA
TGTGCCAGCAGTCCACGACAGTCGTACCAAGAGACCCAGTACTTC
CASSPRQSYQETQYF
>TRBV19|TRBJ1-5|NA|NA
TGTGCCAGTAGTATGGAGGACCCTAATCAGCCCCAGCATTTT
CASSMEDPNQPQHF
>TRBV12-3/TRBV12-4|TRBJ2-5|NA|NA
TGTGCCAGCACCGGAGACGCGCAAGAGACCCAGTACTTC
CASTGDAQETQYF
>TRBV20-1|TRBJ2-1|NA|NA
TGCAGTGCTTTCCGCGATGAGCAGTTCTTC
CSAFRDEQFF
>TRBV5-1|TRBJ2-3|NA|NA
TGCGCCAGCAGCTTGGGGGGAAGCACAGATACGCAGTATTTT
CASSLGGSTDTQYF
>TRBV28|TRBJ1-4|NA|TRBD1
TGTGCCAGCAGGTGGACAGGGGGCGGCGAAAAACTGTTTTTT
CASRWTGGGEKLFF
>TRBV6-5|TRBJ1-5|NA|NA
TGTGCCAGCAGTTTGGACGGTAGCAATCAGCCCCAGCATTTT
CASSLDGSNQPQHF
>TRBV18|TRBJ1-6|NA|NA
TGTGCCAGCTCACCGGACGGGTATAATTCACCCCTCCACTTT
CASSPDGYNSPLHF
>TRBV10-3|TRBJ1-2|NA|NA
TGTGCCATCAGTGAGTTGGCAGGATATGGCTACACCTTC
CAISELAGYGYTF
>TRBV6-6|TRBJ1-2|NA|TRBD1
TGTGCCAGCAGTTACCGTGGGACAGGGATAGAGGGCTACACCTTC
CASSYRGTGIEGYTF
>TRBV20-1|TRBJ1-2|once|NA
TGCAGTGCCCGGCTCAGGGCTGGCTACACCTTC
CSARLRAGYTF
>TRBV18|TRBJ2-5|NA|NA
TGTGCCAGCTCACCACCCATGGGTCGCCAAGAGACCCAGTACTTC
CASSPPMGRQETQYF
>TRBV9|TRBJ1-3|NA|TRBD1
TGTGCCAGCAGCGTTGGGACAGGGGGAAACACCATATATTTT
CASSVGTGGNTIYF
>TRBV25-1|TRBJ1-5|NA|NA
TGTGCCAGCAGTGAATATCTTAGCAATCAGCCCCAGCATTTT
CASSEYLSNQPQHF
>TRBV6-5|TRBJ2-2|NA|TRBD1
TGTGCCAGCAGGGGGGACAGGGTGGCCGGGGAGCTGTTTTTT
CASRGDRVAGELFF
>TRBV5-1|TRBJ2-3|NA|NA
TGCGCCAGCAGCTTTCAGGGCGGAGCAGATACGCAGTATTTT
CASSFQGGADTQYF
>TRBV12-3/TRBV12-4|TRBJ1-1|once|NA
TGTGCCGCGATTAGGGGGAACACTGAAGCTTTCTTT
CAAIRGNTEAFF
>TRBV10-3|TRBJ2-2|NA|TRBD2
TGTGCCCGGGGGGAGACCAACACCGGGGAGCTGTTTTTT
CARGETNTGELFF
>TRBV6-5|TRBJ1-2|NA|TRBD1
TGTGCCAGCAGCGACAGGGGGCGCCCCAACTATGGCTACACCTTC
CASSDRGRPNYGYTF
>TRBV12-3/TRBV12-4|TRBJ1-2|once|NA
TGTGCCAGCAGTTTGGTGCAGAGGGATGGCTACACCTTC
CASSLVQRDGYTF
>TRBV7-2|TRBJ2-7|NA|NA
TGTGCCAGCAGCTTAAATGGAGACAACTTCTACGAGCAGTACTTC
CASSLNGDNFYEQYF
>TRBV18|TRBJ1-2|NA|TRBD1
TGTGCCAGCTCACCACAAGCAGGGACAGGGGGCTATGGCTACACCTTC
CASSPQAGTGGYGYTF